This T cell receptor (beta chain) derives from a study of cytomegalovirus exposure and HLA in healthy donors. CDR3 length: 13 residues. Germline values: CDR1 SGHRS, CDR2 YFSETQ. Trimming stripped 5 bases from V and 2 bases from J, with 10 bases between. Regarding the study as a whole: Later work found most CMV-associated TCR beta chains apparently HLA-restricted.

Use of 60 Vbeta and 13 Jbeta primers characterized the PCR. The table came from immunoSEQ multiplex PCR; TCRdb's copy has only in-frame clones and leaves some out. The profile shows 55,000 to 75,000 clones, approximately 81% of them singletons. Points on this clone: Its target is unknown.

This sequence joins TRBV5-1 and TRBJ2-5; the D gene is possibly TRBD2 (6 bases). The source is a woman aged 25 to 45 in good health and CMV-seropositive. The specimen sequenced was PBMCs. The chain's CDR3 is CASRDGLQETQYF. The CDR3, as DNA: TGCGCCAGCAGGGACGGACTACAAGAGACCCAGTACTTC.